Following are 30 T cell receptor beta chains from one sample sequenced in a study of T cell repertoires in cytomegalovirus infection. TCRdb passed the reads through MiXCR, listing each CDR3 protein once. Altogether hundreds of thousands of distinct CDR3 sequences are present, 30% to 40% being singletons, with the ten largest covering roughly 15%. For these receptors, no antigen is known. Source: cultured PBMCs, taken from culture after CMV antigen stimulation. These receptors were collected from a human donor in good health (CMV status not recorded). Some clones in this sample may be carry-over from other donors' samples.

As regards this clonotype: The conserved final phenylalanine or tryptophan is absent from the CDR3, which likely points to a read error. This CDR3 is CASSLYSEAYEQYD. In DNA, the CDR3 is TGTGCCAGCAGCTTATACTCCGAGGCCTACGAGCAGTACGAC. The rearrangement links TRBV11-2 to TRBJ2-7; the D is unclear. V lost 2 bases, J lost 2 bases, and 10 bases lay in between. The CDR3 length is 14 residues. Germline V CDR1 and CDR2: SGHAT, FQNNGV.

This clonotype was picked up a small number of times. The genes are TRBV6-6 and TRBJ2-5, with 7 bases lining up with TRBD2. V was pared by 5 bases and J by 5 bases, with 11 bases of the junction left unmatched. Germline V gene lookup returns CDR1 MNHNY and CDR2 SVGAGI (reference sequence). This CDR3 contains 15 residues. This chain's CDR3 is CASSAPGRVEETQYF. The CDR3 DNA sequence: TGTGCCAGCAGTGCACCAGGGAGGGTAGAGGAGACCCAGTACTTC.

V usage is TRBV12-3 or TRBV12-4 and J usage is TRBJ1-2; D perhaps matches TRBD1 (5 bases). Trimming cost V 4 bases and J 8 bases, with 11 bases left between them. The length of the CDR3 is 12 residues. CDR3 amino acids: CASSSPRGGYTF. In nucleotides, the CDR3 is TGTGCCAGCAGTTCCCCCCGGGGGGGCTACACCTTC.

This clonotype has just a few counts. Relative to the germline gene, one junction end is altered; a read error may explain this. CDR3 nucleotide sequence: TGTGCCAGCAGCCTAGCGGAGACAGAATACGAGCAGTACTTC. It codes for CASSLAETEYEQYF. The chain combines TRBV7-8 with TRBJ2-7; 7 bases map to TRBD2. The CDR3 contains 14 residues. Germline-derived CDR1 and CDR2 are SGHVS and FQNEAQ.

This clonotype was seen only a few times. V is TRBV7-9 and J is TRBJ2-7; D is uncertain. V was pared by 6 bases and J by 1 base, with 10 bases between. Germline values: CDR1 SEHNR, CDR2 FQNEAQ (reference sequence). The CDR3 has 13 residues. CDR3 nucleotide sequence: TGTGCCAGCAGTCTAGGGAAGTCCTACGAGCAGTACTTC. It codes for CASSLGKSYEQYF.

V and J are TRBV25-1 and TRBJ2-3, with TRBD1 identical over 8 bases. The V and J ends lost 6 bases and 1 base, in that order; junction bases with no gene match: 9. Germline CDR1 MGHDK, CDR2 SYGVNS. This CDR3 comprises 16 residues. The CDR3 nucleotides read TGTGCCAGCAGCCGTGGGGGCAGGGGGCGCACAGATACGCAGTATTTT. It encodes CASSRGGRGRTDTQYF.

This clonotype was counted between two and nine times. J is TRBJ2-3 and V is TRBV28; D is possibly TRBD2 (6 bases). The V gene lost 4 bases and the J gene lost 2 bases, with 19 bases spanning the gap. Germline-derived CDR1 and CDR2 are MDHEN and SYDVKM. CDR3 length: 17 residues. The CDR3 DNA follows: TGTGCCAGCAGTTCCCCTCGACGGCTAGCGTTCACAGATACGCAGTATTTT. As protein: CASSSPRRLAFTDTQYF.

This clonotype was detected only once. The genes are TRBV28 and TRBJ1-1, with 8 bases fitting TRBD1. V lost 4 bases to trimming and J lost 0 bases; unmatched junction nucleotides: 7. Germline-derived CDR1 and CDR2 are MDHEN and SYDVKM. The CDR3 spans 16 residues. The CDR3 spells CASSSRTGQMNTEAFF. As DNA, the CDR3 is TGTGCCAGCAGTTCCCGGACAGGGCAAATGAACACTGAAGCTTTCTTT.

This clonotype appeared a few times. This chain joins TRBV5-1 and TRBJ1-1; D remains ambiguous. This CDR3 comprises 14 residues. Germline V gene data show CDR1 as SGHRS and CDR2 as YFSETQ. Deletions cut 0 bases from V and 7 bases from J, with 13 bases between. The CDR3 loop reads CASSLVAADYEAFF. In nucleotides, the CDR3 is TGCGCCAGCAGCTTGGTTGCAGCCGACTATGAAGCTTTCTTT.

There are a few counts of this clonotype. This chain joins TRBV7-2 and TRBJ1-5; no clear D gene. V was shortened by 4 bases and J by 6 bases, with 13 bases between the two germline ends. There are 14 residues in the CDR3. Germline loops: CDR1 SGHTA, CDR2 FQGNSA. In DNA form, the CDR3 reads TGTGCCAGCAGCTCCCCGGGGTCTCGTCAGCCCCAGCATTTT. Residues: CASSSPGSRQPQHF.

V is TRBV19 and J is TRBJ1-2, with 7 bases fitting TRBD1. Germline-derived CDR1 and CDR2 are LNHDA and SQIVND (reference sequence). The CDR3 spans 16 residues. The V and J ends lost 6 bases and 7 bases, in that order; junction bases with no gene match: 17. The CDR3 region has the DNA TGTGCCAGTAGCCCGACAGGGTCAGGGACTATGAGTGGCTACACCTTC. Its translation is CASSPTGSGTMSGYTF.

The V and J genes are TRBV28 and TRBJ1-5; D gene uncertain. V dropped 2 bases and J dropped 7 bases, with 15 bases sitting between them. There are 15 residues in the CDR3. Germline CDR1 MDHEN, CDR2 SYDVKM. The CDR3 sequence: CASSLIGPGRQPQHF. DNA of the CDR3: TGTGCCAGCAGTTTAATTGGACCCGGCAGGCAGCCCCAGCATTTT.

The genes are TRBV5-1 and TRBJ1-1; D unclear. The CDR3 spans 11 residues. CDR1 and CDR2 from the germline V gene are SGHRS and YFSETQ. V lost 0 bases, J lost 11 bases, and 8 bases lay in between. CDR3 sequence reads: CASSLGVTAFF. CDR3 nucleotide sequence: TGCGCCAGCAGCTTGGGCGTTACGGCTTTCTTT. Combining the CDR3 with reference TRBV5-1 and TRBJ1-1 gives the whole variable domain KAGVTQTPRYLIKTRGQQVTLSCSPISGHRSVSWYQQTPGQGLQFLFEYFSETQRNKGNFPGRFSGRQFSNSRSEMNVSTLELGDSALYLCASSLGVTAFFGQGTRLTVV.

V usage is TRBV18 and J usage is TRBJ2-3, with D possibly called TRBD1 or TRBD2 (5 bases each). The CDR3 is 15 residues long. Germline V gene sequence: CDR1 KGHSH, CDR2 LQKENI. Trimming pared 3 bases from V and 6 bases from J, leaving 16 bases between. CDR3 sequence: CASSPRDPWVDTQYF. The DNA for the CDR3 is TGTGCCAGCTCACCCCGGGACCCGTGGGTGGATACGCAGTATTTT.

The chain employs TRBV12-3 or TRBV12-4 and TRBJ2-3, with TRBD2 identical over 12 bases. This CDR3 has 15 residues. The V and J ends lost 6 bases and 3 bases, in that order; junction bases with no gene match: 4. The chain's CDR3 is CASRRLAGGTDTQYF. As DNA, the CDR3 is TGTGCCAGCAGACGGCTAGCGGGAGGGACAGATACGCAGTATTTT.

The chain joins TRBV28 to TRBJ1-1; maybe TRBD1 (5 bases). Germline values: CDR1 MDHEN, CDR2 SYDVKM. This CDR3 has 11 residues. V lost 11 bases and J 7 bases, leaving 14 bases between the germline ends. CDR3 sequence: CAGRQGNEAFF. As DNA, the CDR3 is TGTGCCGGCCGGCAGGGTAATGAAGCTTTCTTT.

Only a few counts were recorded for this clonotype. The chain uses TRBV7-3 and TRBJ2-7; D may be TRBD2 (5 bases). V dropped 5 bases and J dropped 0 bases, with 11 bases sitting between them. CDR3 length: 14 residues. CDR1 and CDR2 from the germline V gene are SGHTA and FQGTGA. CDR3 nucleotides: TGTGCCAGCAGCCCGAGGGCTAACTCCTACGAGCAGTACTTC. Translating it yields CASSPRANSYEQYF.

The chain recombines TRBV2 with TRBJ2-7, with 10 bases that match TRBD2. Germline V gene lookup returns CDR1 SNHLY and CDR2 FYNNEI. With 4 bases clipped from V and 4 bases from J, the junction kept 10 bases outside the gene matches. The CDR3 consists of 16 residues. This CDR3 reads CASSARGLATKYEQYF. The CDR3 DNA reads TGTGCCAGCAGTGCCCGGGGACTAGCGACAAAGTACGAGCAGTACTTC.

CDR3: CASSQGLGGPQHF. The CDR3 coding sequence is TGCGCCAGCAGCCAAGGACTTGGTGGGCCCCAGCATTTT. This rearrangement joins TRBV4-3 to TRBJ1-5, with D uncertain. The CDR3 spans 13 residues. V dropped 1 base and J dropped 9 bases, with 10 bases sitting between them. Germline V gives CDR1 LGHNA, CDR2 YSLEER.

CDR3 protein: CASRAAVGDRSSYEQYF. CDR3 coding DNA: TGTGCCAGCAGGGCTGCGGTTGGGGACAGGAGCTCCTACGAGCAGTACTTC. V is TRBV6-2 or TRBV6-3 and J is TRBJ2-7, with 8 bases matching TRBD1. Trimming cost V 6 bases and J 0 bases; bases outside gene matches: 13. This CDR3 has 17 amino acids. CDR1 and CDR2 (germline): MNHEY, SVGEGT.

This clonotype has just a few counts. The chain links TRBV12-5 to TRBJ2-3, with 8 bases matching TRBD2. This CDR3 is built from 18 residues. The junction had 12 bases not matched to a gene; V was cut back by 0 bases and J by 4 bases. From germline, CDR1 is LGHNT and CDR2 FRNRAP. This chain's CDR3 is CASGLVVPGLVDPDTQYF. DNA for the CDR3: TGTGCTAGTGGTTTGGTCGTACCGGGACTAGTGGACCCAGATACGCAGTATTTT.

This clonotype was detected only once. Possible read error: a much larger clone is one base away. The chain has TRBV7-2 and TRBJ2-1; TRBD2 might be the D (5 bases). Per the germline V gene, CDR1 is SGHTA and CDR2 is FQGNSA. This CDR3 comprises 12 residues. V lost 1 base to trimming and J lost 12 bases, with 10 bases between them. The CDR3 is CASSLGDYPQFF. The CDR3 DNA sequence: TGTGCCAGCAGCTTAGGTGACTACCCGCAGTTCTTC.

This clonotype occurred a few times. V is TRBV7-2 and J is TRBJ2-1; 7 nucleotides align to TRBD1. Losses at the gene ends were 5 bases for V and 4 bases for J; bases not matched to a gene: 11. Germline lookup yields CDR1 SGHTA and CDR2 FQGNSA. CDR3 length: 16 amino acids. The DNA of the CDR3 is TGTGCCAGCAGCAGTGGACAGGTATGGAGTTACAATGAGCAGTTCTTC. Translating it yields CASSSGQVWSYNEQFF.

This clonotype was seen a few times. The CDR3: CASSLFRTGIPDTQYF. The CDR3 DNA is TGTGCCAGCAGCTTATTTCGGACAGGGATCCCAGATACGCAGTATTTT. V usage is TRBV11-2 and J usage is TRBJ2-3, with 8 bases identical to TRBD1. Per germline, CDR1 SGHAT and CDR2 FQNNGV. The CDR3 is 16 amino acids. Trimming removed 2 bases from V and 4 bases from J; junction bases left unmatched: 8.

V usage is TRBV5-4 and J usage is TRBJ1-2, with 8 bases identical to TRBD1. Germline V CDR1 and CDR2: SGHNT, YYREEE (reference sequence). The CDR3 contains 17 residues. The junction had 12 bases not matched to a gene; V was cut back by 3 bases and J by 2 bases. CDR3: CASSYLRGGDRNYGYTF. For the CDR3, the DNA is TGTGCCAGCAGCTACCTACGCGGCGGGGACAGGAACTATGGCTACACCTTC.

The chain uses TRBV4-1 and TRBJ1-6; D call uncertain. CDR1 is MGHRA and CDR2 is YSYEKL in the germline V gene. The CDR3 loop spans 18 amino acids. V lost 2 bases and J lost 0, with 14 bases in between. The CDR3 sequence: CASSQHLTGSSYNSPLHF. The DNA for the CDR3 is TGCGCCAGCAGCCAACACTTGACTGGAAGCTCCTATAATTCACCCCTCCACTTT.

Points on this clonotype: A much bigger clone sits one base away, suggesting this may be a read error. CDR3 DNA sequence: TGTGCCAGCAACTCTGGAAGCGGGAGCACAGATACGCAGTATTTT. It specifies CASNSGSGSTDTQYF. The chain joins TRBV7-2 to TRBJ2-3, with D possibly matching TRBD2 (6 bases). From germline, CDR1 is SGHTA and CDR2 FQGNSA. The CDR3 consists of 15 residues. With 7 bases removed from V and 0 bases from J, the gap between germline ends came to 14 bases.

The rearrangement joins TRBV5-1 to TRBJ1-1; D not resolved. The CDR3 covers 13 residues. Between the trimmed V and J ends, which lost 6 bases and 1 base, there was a span of 10 bases. Germline CDR1 reads SGHRS; CDR2 reads YFSETQ. This chain's CDR3 is CASKQTENTEAFF. CDR3 in DNA: TGCGCCAGCAAACAGACGGAGAACACTGAAGCTTTCTTT.

The rearrangement joins TRBV10-3 to TRBJ2-3; TRBD2 aligns across 15 bases. CDR3 size: 17 residues. The germline V gene has CDR1 ENHRY and CDR2 SYGVKD. V was pared by 5 bases and J by 0 bases, with 3 bases of the junction left unmatched. DNA of the CDR3: TGTGCCATCAGTTCGGGACTAGCGGGAGGAAGCACAGATACGCAGTATTTT. Its translation is CAISSGLAGGSTDTQYF.

This clonotype occurred a few times. The chain uses TRBV7-9 and TRBJ2-1; tentatively, D is TRBD1 or TRBD2 (6 bases each). The germline CDR1 and CDR2 sequences are SEHNR and FQNEAQ (reference sequence). Trimming shortened V by 2 bases and J by 9 bases, and 11 bases separated the two germline ends. This CDR3 is built from 13 residues. CDR3 sequence reads: CASSLQEGGEQFF. CDR3 coding DNA: TGTGCCAGCAGCTTACAGGAGGGGGGTGAGCAGTTCTTC.